These 5 T cell receptor beta chains share one sample of origin, sequenced in a study of T-cell reconstitution after alpha-beta-depleted transplantation in children. During its preparation, the TCRbeta library received unique molecular identifiers. Each CDR3 protein is one row after TCRdb ran MiXCR on the PCR reads. Of about 500,000 distinct CDR3 sequences in the sample, approximately 30% were seen once. Specimen: PBMCs from the stem cell graft donor, collected from the stem cell graft. These receptors originate from a human donor who donated a stem cell graft to a child with aplastic anemia.

CDR3 in amino acids: CASRNRTSGSNEPEQFF. The CDR3 DNA sequence: TGTGCCAGCAGGAACCGGACTAGCGGGAGTAATGAGCCTGAGCAGTTCTTC. The V and J genes are TRBV27 and TRBJ2-1; 13 bases match TRBD2. Germline values: CDR1 MNHEY, CDR2 SMNVEV (reference sequence). The V segment lost 6 bases and the J segment 9 bases; nucleotides outside the gene matches: 14. CDR3 length equals 17 residues.

As regards this clonotype: It is likely a read error, because the conserved phenylalanine at the end of the CDR3 is missing. The chain carries TRBV11-2 and TRBJ2-5; D remains ambiguous. The CDR3 spans 14 residues. Trimming cost V 4 bases and J 1 base, with 10 bases left between them. CDR1 is SGHAT, CDR2 FQNNGV, per germline. The CDR3 DNA reads TGTGCCAGCAGCTCCACGGGCGTCCAAGAGACCCAGTACTTG. Protein: CASSSTGVQETQYL.

This clonotype came up a few times. The chain links TRBV20-1 to TRBJ2-6, with a tentative D call TRBD1 (5 bases). This CDR3 comprises 15 residues. Germline V CDR1 and CDR2: DFQATT, SNEGSKA (reference sequence). Trimming shortened V by 2 bases and J by 0 bases, and 8 bases separated the two germline ends. The CDR3, as DNA: TGCAGTGCTAGAAACAGGCCCTCTGGGGCCAACGTCCTGACTTTC. Its translation: CSARNRPSGANVLTF.

This clonotype occurred a few times. The chain uses TRBV9 and TRBJ2-7, with 12 bases identical to TRBD1. Trimming at V came to 2 bases and at J to 4 bases, leaving 4 bases not matched to a gene. Germline values: CDR1 SGDLS, CDR2 YYNGEE. The length of the CDR3 is 15 residues. The CDR3 DNA follows: TGTGCCAGCAGCGTGGGACAGGGGGCTTTGTACGAGCAGTACTTC. Translated, it gives CASSVGQGALYEQYF.

In this sample, this clonotype turned up a few times. V gene TRBV6-2 or TRBV6-3 combines with J gene TRBJ2-1, with D maybe TRBD2 (5 bases). The V gene's germline CDR1 is MNHEY and CDR2 SVGEGT. V dropped 6 bases and J dropped 4 bases, with 10 bases sitting between them. The CDR3 length is 13 residues. CDR3 sequence: CASRGAGYNEQFF. The CDR3 region has the DNA TGTGCCAGCAGGGGCGCGGGTTACAATGAGCAGTTCTTC.